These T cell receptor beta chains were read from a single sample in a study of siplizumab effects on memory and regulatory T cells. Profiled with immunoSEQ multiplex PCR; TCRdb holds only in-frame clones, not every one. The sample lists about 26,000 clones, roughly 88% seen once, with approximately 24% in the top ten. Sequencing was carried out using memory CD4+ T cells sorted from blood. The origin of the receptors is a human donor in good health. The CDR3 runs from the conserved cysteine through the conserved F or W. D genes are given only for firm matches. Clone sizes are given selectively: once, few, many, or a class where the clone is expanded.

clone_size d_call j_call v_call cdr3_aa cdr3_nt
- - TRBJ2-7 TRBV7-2 CASRTSGLETYEQYF TGTGCCAGCAGAACCTCGGGACTGGAAACCTACGAGCAGTACTTC
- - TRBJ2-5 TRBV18 CASSPQTPGVQGETQYF TGTGCCAGCTCACCACAGACACCCGGAGTCCAGGGGGAGACCCAGTACTTC
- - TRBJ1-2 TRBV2 CASSEEAGVHGYTF TGTGCCAGCAGTGAGGAGGCGGGGGTCCATGGCTACACCTTC
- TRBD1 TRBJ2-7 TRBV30 CAWRTTGGRVEQYF TGTGCCTGGAGGACGACAGGGGGGAGGGTCGAGCAGTACTTC
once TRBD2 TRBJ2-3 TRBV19 CASSIPGLAGEGSDTQYF TGTGCCAGTAGTATACCGGGACTAGCGGGAGAGGGCTCAGATACGCAGTATTTT
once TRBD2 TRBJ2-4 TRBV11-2 CASSLGTSGSNGIQYF TGTGCCAGCAGCCTAGGGACTAGCGGGAGTAACGGCATTCAGTACTTC
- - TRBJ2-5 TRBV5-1 CASSRAKEETQYF TGCGCCAGCAGCCGAGCAAAAGAAGAGACCCAGTACTTC
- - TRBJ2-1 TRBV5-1 CASSLETPEQFF TGCGCCAGCAGCTTGGAAACTCCTGAGCAGTTCTTC
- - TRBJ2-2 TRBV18 CASSRLNTNTGELFF TGTGCCAGCTCAAGGTTGAATACGAACACCGGGGAGCTGTTTTTT
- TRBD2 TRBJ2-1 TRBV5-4 CASSLTGTSGSGNEQFF TGTGCCAGCAGCTTGACCGGGACTAGCGGGAGTGGGAATGAGCAGTTCTTC
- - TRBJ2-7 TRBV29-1 CSLKTNEQYF TGCAGCTTAAAGACTAACGAGCAGTACTTC
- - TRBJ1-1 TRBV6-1 CASSEDHWVTGTEAFF TGTGCCAGCAGTGAAGACCACTGGGTGACCGGCACTGAAGCTTTCTTT
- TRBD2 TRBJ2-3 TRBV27 CASSSRLAGGTDTQYF TGTGCCAGCAGTTCGAGACTAGCGGGGGGCACAGATACGCAGTATTTT
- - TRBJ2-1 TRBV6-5 CASSWGADDNEQFF TGTGCCAGCAGTTGGGGGGCGGATGACAATGAGCAGTTCTTC
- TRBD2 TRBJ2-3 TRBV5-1 CASTGLAGADTQYF TGCGCCAGCACAGGACTAGCCGGGGCAGATACGCAGTATTTT
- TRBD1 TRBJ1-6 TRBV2 CASSEDRGNNSPLHF TGTGCCAGCAGTGAGGACAGGGGCAATAATTCACCCCTCCACTTT
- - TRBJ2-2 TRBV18 CASSPPGGPGELFF TGTGCCAGCTCACCACCCGGGGGGCCCGGGGAGCTGTTTTTT
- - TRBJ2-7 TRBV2 CASSVGPSNYEQYF TGTGCCAGCAGTGTTGGACCTTCTAACTACGAGCAGTACTTC
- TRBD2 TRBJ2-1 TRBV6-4 CASSDSPIAGGGNEQFF TGTGCCAGCAGTGACTCCCCTATAGCGGGAGGCGGCAATGAGCAGTTCTTC
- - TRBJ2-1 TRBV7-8 CASSLSHGAGGRNEQFF TGTGCCAGCAGCTTATCCCACGGGGCAGGGGGGAGGAATGAGCAGTTCTTC
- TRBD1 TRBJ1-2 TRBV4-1 CASSPEEGTGIGYTF TGCGCCAGCAGCCCAGAGGAAGGGACAGGGATTGGCTACACCTTC
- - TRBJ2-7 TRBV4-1 CASSQAATTYEQYF TGCGCCAGCAGCCAAGCGGCTACAACCTACGAGCAGTACTTC
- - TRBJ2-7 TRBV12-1 CASTTLTSSGPGRGGSYEQYF TGTGCCAGCACCACCTTAACCTCAAGCGGGCCCGGGCGGGGAGGGTCCTACGAGCAGTACTTC
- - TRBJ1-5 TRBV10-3 CAISAWDQPQHF TGTGCCATCAGTGCGTGGGATCAGCCCCAGCATTTT
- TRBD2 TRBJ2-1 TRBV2 CASSEGFGTTYNEQFF TGTGCCAGCAGTGAAGGCTTCGGGACTACCTACAATGAGCAGTTCTTC
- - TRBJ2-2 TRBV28 CASSLPILVTNTGELFF TGTGCCAGCAGTTTACCCATTCTAGTTACTAACACCGGGGAGCTGTTTTTT
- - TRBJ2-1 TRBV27 CASSTYTRGHNEQFF TGTGCCAGCAGTACCTACACCAGAGGGCACAATGAGCAGTTCTTC
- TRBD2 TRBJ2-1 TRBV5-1 CASSLGGRAGNEQFF TGCGCCAGCAGCTTGGGCGGGAGGGCCGGGAATGAGCAGTTCTTC
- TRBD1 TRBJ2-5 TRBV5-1 CASSPSNRGRGETQYF TGCGCCAGCAGCCCCTCGAACAGGGGGCGGGGGGAGACCCAGTACTTC
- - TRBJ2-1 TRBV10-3 CAISDPGRSEQFF TGTGCCATCAGTGACCCCGGGCGTAGTGAGCAGTTCTTC
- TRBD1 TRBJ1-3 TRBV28 CASSLLPGQGVNTIYF TGTGCCAGCAGTTTACTACCGGGACAGGGGGTAAACACCATATATTTT
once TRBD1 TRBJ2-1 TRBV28 CASRGQVYNEQFF TGTGCCAGCAGGGGACAGGTCTACAATGAGCAGTTCTTC
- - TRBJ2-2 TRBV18 CASSPRSVNTGELFF TGTGCCAGCTCACCACGAAGCGTGAACACCGGGGAGCTGTTTTTT
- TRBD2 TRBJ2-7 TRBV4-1 CASTPGGTSFSYEQYF TGCGCCAGCACTCCCGGGGGGACTAGCTTCTCCTACGAGCAGTACTTC
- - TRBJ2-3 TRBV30 CAWSVRGRGGADTQYF TGTGCCTGGAGTGTACGCGGGAGAGGGGGCGCAGATACGCAGTATTTT